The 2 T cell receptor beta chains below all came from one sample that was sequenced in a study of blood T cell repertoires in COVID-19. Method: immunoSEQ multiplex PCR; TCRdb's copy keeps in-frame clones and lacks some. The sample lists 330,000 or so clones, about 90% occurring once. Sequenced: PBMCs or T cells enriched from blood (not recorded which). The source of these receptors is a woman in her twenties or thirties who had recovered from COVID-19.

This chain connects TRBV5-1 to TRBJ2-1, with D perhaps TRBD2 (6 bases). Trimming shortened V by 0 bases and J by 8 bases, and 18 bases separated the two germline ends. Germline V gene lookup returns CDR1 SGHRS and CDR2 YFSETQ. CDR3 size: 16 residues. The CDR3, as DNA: TGCGCCAGCAGCTTGGTACCCGGGAGCCCGGTTGATGAGCAGTTCTTC. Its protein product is CASSLVPGSPVDEQFF.

The CDR3, as DNA: TGTGCCAGCAGTCCTCGGAGTGAGCGGTATGGCTACACCTTC. Translating gives CASSPRSERYGYTF. The gene calls are TRBV27 and TRBJ1-2; D is uncertain. V shed 5 bases and J shed 5 bases, with 15 bases lying between them. The CDR3 is 14 amino acids. Germline CDR1 MNHEY, CDR2 SMNVEV (reference sequence).